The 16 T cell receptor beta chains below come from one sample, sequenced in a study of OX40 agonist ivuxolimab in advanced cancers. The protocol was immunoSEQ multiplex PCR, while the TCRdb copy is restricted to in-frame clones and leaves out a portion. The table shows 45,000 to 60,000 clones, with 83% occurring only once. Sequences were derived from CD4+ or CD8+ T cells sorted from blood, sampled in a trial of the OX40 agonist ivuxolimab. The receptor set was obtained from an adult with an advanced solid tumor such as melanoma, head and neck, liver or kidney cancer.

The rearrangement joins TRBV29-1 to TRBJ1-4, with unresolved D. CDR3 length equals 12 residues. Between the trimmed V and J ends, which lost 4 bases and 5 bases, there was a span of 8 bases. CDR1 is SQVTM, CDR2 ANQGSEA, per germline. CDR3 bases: TGCAGCGTTGCCGGAGGGAATGAAAAACTGTTTTTT. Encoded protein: CSVAGGNEKLFF.

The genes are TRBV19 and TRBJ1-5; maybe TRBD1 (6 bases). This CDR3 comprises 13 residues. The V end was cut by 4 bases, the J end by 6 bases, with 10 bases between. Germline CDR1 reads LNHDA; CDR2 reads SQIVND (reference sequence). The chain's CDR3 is CASSTGVAQPQHF. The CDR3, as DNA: TGTGCCAGTAGTACAGGGGTTGCTCAGCCCCAGCATTTT. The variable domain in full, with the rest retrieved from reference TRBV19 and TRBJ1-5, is DGGITQSPKYLFRKEGQNVTLSCEQNLNHDAMYWYRQDPGQGLRLIYYSQIVNDFQKGDIAEGYSVSREKKESFPLTVTSAQKNPTAFYLCASSTGVAQPQHFGDGTRLSIL.

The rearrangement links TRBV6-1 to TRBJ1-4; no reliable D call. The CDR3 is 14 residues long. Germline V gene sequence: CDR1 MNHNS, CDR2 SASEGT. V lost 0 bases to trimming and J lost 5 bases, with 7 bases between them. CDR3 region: CASSEAGFNEKLFF. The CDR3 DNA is TGTGCCAGCAGTGAAGCAGGGTTCAATGAAAAACTGTTTTTT.

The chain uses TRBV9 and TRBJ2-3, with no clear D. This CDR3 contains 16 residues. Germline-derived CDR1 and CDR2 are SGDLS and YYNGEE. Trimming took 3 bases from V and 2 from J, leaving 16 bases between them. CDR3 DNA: TGTGCCAGCAGCGCACGAGACAACCAACACACAGATACGCAGTATTTT. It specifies CASSARDNQHTDTQYF.

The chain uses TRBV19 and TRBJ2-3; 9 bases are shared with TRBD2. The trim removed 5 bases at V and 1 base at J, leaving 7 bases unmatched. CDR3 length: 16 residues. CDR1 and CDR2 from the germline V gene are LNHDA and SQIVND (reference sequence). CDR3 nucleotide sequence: TGTGCCAGTAGTGTTGTTGGGACTAGCCGCACAGATACGCAGTATTTT. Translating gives CASSVVGTSRTDTQYF. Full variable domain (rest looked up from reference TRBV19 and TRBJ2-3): DGGITQSPKYLFRKEGQNVTLSCEQNLNHDAMYWYRQDPGQGLRLIYYSQIVNDFQKGDIAEGYSVSREKKESFPLTVTSAQKNPTAFYLCASSVVGTSRTDTQYFGPGTRLTVL.

The chain's CDR3 is CASRPPGTDNSPLHF. The DNA of the CDR3 is TGTGCCAGCAGACCTCCCGGGACAGATAATTCACCCCTCCACTTT. V gene TRBV7-8 combines with J gene TRBJ1-6, with 7 bases lining up with TRBD1. The CDR3 runs 15 residues. Per germline, CDR1 SGHVS and CDR2 FQNEAQ. Trimming cost V 6 bases and J 5 bases; bases outside gene matches: 7.

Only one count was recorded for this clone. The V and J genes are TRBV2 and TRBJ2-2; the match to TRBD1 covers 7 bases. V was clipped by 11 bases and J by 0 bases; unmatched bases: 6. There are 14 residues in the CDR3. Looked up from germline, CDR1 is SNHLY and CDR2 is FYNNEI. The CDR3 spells CAGWGQTNTGELFF. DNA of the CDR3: TGTGCCGGCTGGGGACAGACGAACACCGGGGAGCTGTTTTTT.

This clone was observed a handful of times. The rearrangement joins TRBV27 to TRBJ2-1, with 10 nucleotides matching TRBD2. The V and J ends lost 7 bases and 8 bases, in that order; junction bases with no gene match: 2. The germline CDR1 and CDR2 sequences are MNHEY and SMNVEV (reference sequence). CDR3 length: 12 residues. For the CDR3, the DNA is TGTGCCAGCACGACTAGCGGGTATGAGCAGTTCTTC. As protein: CASTTSGYEQFF.

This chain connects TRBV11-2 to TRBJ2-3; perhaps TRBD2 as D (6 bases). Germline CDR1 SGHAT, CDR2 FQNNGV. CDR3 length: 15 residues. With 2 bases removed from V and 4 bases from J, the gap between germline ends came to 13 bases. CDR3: CASSLRDWQADTQYF. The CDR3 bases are TGTGCCAGCAGCTTAAGGGACTGGCAGGCAGATACGCAGTATTTT.

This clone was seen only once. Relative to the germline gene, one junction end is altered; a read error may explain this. CDR3 amino acids: CASSFTGWGYAF. The CDR3 DNA reads TGTGCCAGCAGCTTTACAGGGTGGGGCTACGCCTTC. The chain recombines TRBV7-9 with TRBJ1-2; D perhaps matches TRBD1 (6 bases). CDR1 SEHNR and CDR2 FQNEAQ come from the germline V gene (reference sequence). The CDR3 loop spans 12 amino acids.

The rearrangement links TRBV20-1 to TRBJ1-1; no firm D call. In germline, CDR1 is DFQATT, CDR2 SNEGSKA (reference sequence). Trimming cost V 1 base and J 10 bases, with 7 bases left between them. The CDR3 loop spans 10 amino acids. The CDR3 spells CSARALVAFF. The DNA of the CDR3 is TGCAGTGCTAGAGCCCTTGTAGCTTTCTTT.

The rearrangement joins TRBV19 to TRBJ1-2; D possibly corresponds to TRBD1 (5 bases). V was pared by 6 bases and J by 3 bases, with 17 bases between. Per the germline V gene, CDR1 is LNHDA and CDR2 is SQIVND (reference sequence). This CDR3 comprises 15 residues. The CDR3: CASSSRPGIHYGYTF. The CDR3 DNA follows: TGTGCCAGTAGCTCCCGGCCAGGGATTCACTATGGCTACACCTTC.

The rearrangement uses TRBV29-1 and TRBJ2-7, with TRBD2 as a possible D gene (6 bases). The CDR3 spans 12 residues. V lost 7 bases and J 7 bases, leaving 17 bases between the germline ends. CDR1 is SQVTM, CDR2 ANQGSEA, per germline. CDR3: CSADSGRGEQYF. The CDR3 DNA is TGCAGCGCCGATTCCGGGCGGGGAGAGCAGTACTTC.

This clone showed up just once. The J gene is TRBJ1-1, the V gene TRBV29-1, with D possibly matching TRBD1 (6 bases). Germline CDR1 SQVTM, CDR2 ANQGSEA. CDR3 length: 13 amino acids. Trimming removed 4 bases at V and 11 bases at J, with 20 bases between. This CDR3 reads CSVVVGARVGAFF. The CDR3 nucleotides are TGCAGCGTTGTTGTGGGGGCGCGGGTGGGGGCTTTCTTT.

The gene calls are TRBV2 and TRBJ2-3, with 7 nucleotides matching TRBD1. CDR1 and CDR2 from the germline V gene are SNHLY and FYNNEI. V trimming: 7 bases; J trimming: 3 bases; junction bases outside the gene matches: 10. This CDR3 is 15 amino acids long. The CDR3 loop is CASTPWTGHTDTQYF. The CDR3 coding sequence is TGTGCCAGCACCCCGTGGACAGGACATACAGATACGCAGTATTTT.

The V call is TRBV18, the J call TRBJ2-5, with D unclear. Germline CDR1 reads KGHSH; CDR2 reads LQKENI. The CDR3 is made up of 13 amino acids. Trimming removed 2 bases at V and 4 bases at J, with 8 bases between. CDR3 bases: TGTGCCAGCTCACCAAATTACGGAGAGACCCAGTACTTC. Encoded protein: CASSPNYGETQYF.